Listed below are T cell receptor beta chains from one sample, sequenced in a study of cytomegalovirus exposure and HLA in healthy donors. Assay: immunoSEQ multiplex PCR; the TCRdb copy retains only in-frame clones and omits some. The sample includes more than 25,000 clones, 62% of them seen just once. Material for sequencing was PBMCs. The receptors derive from a male donor in good health and CMV-seropositive. The CDR3 runs from the conserved cysteine through the conserved F or W. Not all rows give a size; the values are once, few, many and, for expanded clones, a class.

clone_size	v_call	cdr3_aa
.	TRBV27	CASSLEDSARSPLHF
.	TRBV5-1	CASSLVTNTEAFF
.	TRBV18	CASSPMTTGTQYF
.	TRBV19	CASRSTARETQYF
.	TRBV4-2	CASSPPSGNTEAFF
few	TRBV9	CASSADSGTSTDTQYF
.	TRBV9	CASSASGGTVDSPLHF
.	TRBV6-1	CASIGGVTPYGYTF
.	TRBV19	CATTGGTSGRSDTQYF
.	TRBV7-9	CASSVTGGTEAFF
.	TRBV9	CASSLVGGDTEAFF
.	TRBV18	CASSPDRGINTEAFF
.	TRBV2	CASSEAALDTQYF
.	TRBV6-1	CASREGVQNTGELFF
few	TRBV7-2	CASSSGQGLGNQPQHF
few	TRBV5-1	CASSLDSGSGDTQYF
.	TRBV7-6	CASSRQTFTDTQYF
.	TRBV5-1	CASSPAGNTEAFF
once	TRBV30	CACDRGRLYGYTF
once	TRBV7-3	CASSRGQGARETQYF
.	TRBV6-6	CASRGGGNTGELFF
.	TRBV27	CASSRTGDYEQYF
few	TRBV18	CASSSSPGGKNTEAFF
once	TRBV2	CASMGQGPYGYTF
.	TRBV9	CASSAPDRGATEAFF
few	TRBV7-2	CASSFSGPGELFF
.	TRBV6-1	CASSEAFRSMGPHGHSNQPQHF
few	TRBV30	CALRTGGRKLFF
.	TRBV5-1	CASSFPGSVGYEQYF
.	TRBV4-2	CASSREYRGSDEQYF
.	TRBV6-1	CASSEVTAQSVQFF
.	TRBV28	CASSFYAGAVYTQYF
.	TRBV29-1	CSVRYLADTGELFF
few	TRBV18	CASSPPSGITEAFF
.	TRBV30	CAWSRRERDTQYF
.	TRBV2	CASRVGWDSAYEQYF
.	TRBV2	CASPRQGTLVNTEAFF
.	TRBV5-1	CASSLTAGGPSTDTQYF
.	TRBV6-1	CASTGGVSYEQYF
.	TRBV6-1	CASSESGAYEQYF
few	TRBV7-9	CSSSFLASSVTGELFF
.	TRBV5-1	CASSTTGFANYGYTF
.	TRBV6-1	CASSEVGRNQPQHF
few	TRBV6-1	CASSAGRALSEGYTF
few	TRBV5-1	CASSPDRVGQETQYF
once	TRBV6-1	CASEGEQNYEQYF
.	TRBV30	CAWSPTGGGVYGNTIYF
.	TRBV9	CASSPGTSGAQGTQYF
.	TRBV6-5	CASSGQGYQPQHF
.	TRBV5-8	CASSLGPGQGSEKLFF
.	TRBV9	CASSVDPSRPGNTEAFF
many	TRBV5-1	CASSSGAQQETQYF
once	TRBV5-6	CASSTLAAGYEQYF
.	TRBV5-1	CASSFRGDYGYTF
.	TRBV18	CASSPETSGRNEQFF
.	TRBV18	CASSPLQGPGELFF
.	TRBV10-3	CAIRMTSLLSYEQYF
few	TRBV7-9	CASSLALNEQFF